This section outlines one T cell receptor beta chain sequence together with its context. V gave up 2 bases and J gave up 3 bases, with 8 bases separating them. The CDR3 runs to 13 residues. This specimen belongs to a study of blood T cell repertoires in COVID-19. Using immunoSEQ multiplex PCR, the repertoire was profiled, and TCRdb retains in-frame clones only, with some absent. Altogether more than 250,000 clones are present, more than 75% being singletons, with the ten largest covering under 2%. The sample taken for sequencing was peripheral blood. The receptor was isolated from a woman aged 45-60 years with acute or convalescent COVID-19. The V call is TRBV12-3 or TRBV12-4, the J call TRBJ2-7; D might be TRBD2 (5 bases). The CDR3, as DNA: TGTGCCAGCAGTTTAACGGGGAGCTACGAGCAGTACTTC. Its translation: CASSLTGSYEQYF.